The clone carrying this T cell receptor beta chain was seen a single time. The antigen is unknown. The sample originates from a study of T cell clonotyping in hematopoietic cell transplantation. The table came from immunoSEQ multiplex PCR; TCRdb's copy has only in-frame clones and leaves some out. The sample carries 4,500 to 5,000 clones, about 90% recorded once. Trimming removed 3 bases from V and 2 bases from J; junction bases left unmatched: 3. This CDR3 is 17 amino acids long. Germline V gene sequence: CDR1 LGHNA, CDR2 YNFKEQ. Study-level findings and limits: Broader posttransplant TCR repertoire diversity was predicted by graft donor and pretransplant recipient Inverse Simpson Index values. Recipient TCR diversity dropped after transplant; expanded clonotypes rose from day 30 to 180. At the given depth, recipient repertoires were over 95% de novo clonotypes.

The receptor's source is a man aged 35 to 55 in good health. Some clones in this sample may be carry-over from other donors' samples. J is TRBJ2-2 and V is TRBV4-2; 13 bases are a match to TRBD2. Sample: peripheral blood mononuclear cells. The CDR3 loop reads CASSHPGLAGNTGELFF. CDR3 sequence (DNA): TGTGCCAGCAGCCATCCGGGACTAGCGGGAAACACCGGGGAGCTGTTTTTT.